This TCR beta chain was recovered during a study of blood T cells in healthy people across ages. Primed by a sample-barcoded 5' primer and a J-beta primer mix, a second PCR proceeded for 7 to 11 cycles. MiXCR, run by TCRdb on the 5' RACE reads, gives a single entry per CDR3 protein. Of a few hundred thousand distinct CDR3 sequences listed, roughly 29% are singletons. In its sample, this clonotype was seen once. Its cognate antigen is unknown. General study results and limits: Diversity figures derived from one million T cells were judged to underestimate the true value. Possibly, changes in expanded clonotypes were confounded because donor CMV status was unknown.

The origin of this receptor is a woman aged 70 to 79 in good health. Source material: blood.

CDR3 amino acids: CASSLLGGSTGELFF. In DNA, the CDR3 is TGTGCCAGCAGCCTTTTGGGGGGGTCCACCGGGGAGCTGTTTTTT. The chain carries TRBV7-2 and TRBJ2-2, with TRBD2 identical over 7 bases. CDR3 length equals 15 residues. Germline CDR1 is SGHTA and CDR2 is FQGNSA. Trimming at V came to 5 bases and at J to 4 bases, leaving 7 bases not matched to a gene.